This T cell receptor (beta chain) was documented in a study of cytomegalovirus exposure and HLA in healthy donors (dated by TCRdb to 2016 to 2017). Study-wide context: The roughly 670 repertoires of the first cohort and the 95 to 150 validation repertoires were produced on the same platform, according to a later analysis. Besides the first cohort of about 730 subjects, a separate validation cohort made up of over 100 different subjects was used. To predict cytomegalovirus infection status, the study combined high-throughput TCR immunosequencing, statistical association of individual TCRs with disease status, and machine learning. The study was designed to test whether signatures of past pathogen exposure could be identified by cataloging public T cell receptors.

Broad study findings and their caveats: The classifier was reported to diagnose cytomegalovirus status with high specificity and sensitivity in both the original and validation cohorts. It was suggested by the authors that the approach could potentially be generalized to other disease states and immunological phenotypes. The study gave a list of 150 to 200 TCR beta chains associated with cytomegalovirus. All 120 or so repertoires were used to score co-occurrence in the validation cohort in a later analysis, because that analysis had no HLA typing for the cohort. In vitro tests confirmed that three of the cytomegalovirus-associated TCR beta chains recognize cytomegalovirus antigens. Across donors, most TCR sequences were observed very rarely, whereas some public TCRs were present in many individuals. Of the cluster scores, about 94% were above 0 in a later analysis, which found that TCRs clustered in the first cohort also tended to co-occur in the approximately 120 validation repertoires.

As concerns this clone: Its antigen is unknown. No much larger clone is present one base from it, and per-base qualities are unavailable.

Via the germline V gene, CDR1 is SGDLS and CDR2 YYNGEE. Including cysteine and phenylalanine, the CDR3 has 15 amino acids. This entry keeps only the CDR3 DNA: 45 bases, framed from base 1. Trimming leaves V shorter by 4 bases and J shorter by 3 bases, with the junction holding 6 bases beyond the gene matches. The donors belonged to the validation cohort of around 110 subjects, which was separate from the approximately 610-subject first cohort. The library was built by means of the immunoSEQ multiplex PCR assay. As for how the authors treated the data: A statistical classification framework was built for diagnosing cytomegalovirus status from the catalog of TCR beta chain sequences. TCRdb mirrors the immuneACCESS table, restricted to in-frame sequences. Some clones are absent from its copies; in checked studies, under half trace to an unresolved V gene, and the reason for the others is unknown. Clone size and V and J calls were adopted from that table, with D and trimming inferred from the DNA. Across this sample there are 100,000 to 150,000 clones, with approximately 94% seen only once. The ten largest clones capture less than 2% of the sample.

The rearrangement joined TRBV9 to TRBJ2-1, with 8 junctional bases fitting TRBD2. The TCR sequence derives from a man between 18 and 35 years old in good health and CMV-seronegative. Source material: PBMCs. CDR3 reads: CASSLGGGLYNEQFF. The DNA sequence is as follows: TGTGCCAGCAGCCTCGGGGGGGGCCTCTACAATGAGCAGTTCTTC.